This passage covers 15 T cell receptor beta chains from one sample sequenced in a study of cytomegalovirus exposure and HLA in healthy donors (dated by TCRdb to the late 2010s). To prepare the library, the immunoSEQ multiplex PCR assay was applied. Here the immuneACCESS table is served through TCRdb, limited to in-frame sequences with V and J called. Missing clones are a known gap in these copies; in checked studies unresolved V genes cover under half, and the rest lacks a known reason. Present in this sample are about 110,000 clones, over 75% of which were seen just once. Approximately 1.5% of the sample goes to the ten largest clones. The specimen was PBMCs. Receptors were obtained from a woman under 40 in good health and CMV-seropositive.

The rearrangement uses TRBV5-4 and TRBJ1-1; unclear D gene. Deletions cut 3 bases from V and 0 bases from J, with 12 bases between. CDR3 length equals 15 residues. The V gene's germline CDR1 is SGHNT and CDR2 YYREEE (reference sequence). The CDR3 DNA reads TGTGCCAGCAGCTCTCGGCGGGAATTGAACACTGAAGCTTTCTTT. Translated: CASSSRRELNTEAFF.

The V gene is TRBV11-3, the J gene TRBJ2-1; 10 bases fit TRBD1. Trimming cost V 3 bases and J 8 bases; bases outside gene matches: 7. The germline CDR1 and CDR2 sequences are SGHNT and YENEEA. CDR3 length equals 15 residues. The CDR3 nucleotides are TGTGCCAGCAGCTTCCGGGACAGGGGCAAAGATGAGCAGTTCTTC. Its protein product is CASSFRDRGKDEQFF.

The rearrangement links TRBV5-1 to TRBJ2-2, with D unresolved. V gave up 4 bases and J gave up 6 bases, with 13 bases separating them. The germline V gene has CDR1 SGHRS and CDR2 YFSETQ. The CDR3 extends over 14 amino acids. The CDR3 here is CASSQTQKAGELFF. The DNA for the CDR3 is TGCGCCAGCAGCCAGACTCAGAAGGCCGGGGAGCTGTTTTTT.

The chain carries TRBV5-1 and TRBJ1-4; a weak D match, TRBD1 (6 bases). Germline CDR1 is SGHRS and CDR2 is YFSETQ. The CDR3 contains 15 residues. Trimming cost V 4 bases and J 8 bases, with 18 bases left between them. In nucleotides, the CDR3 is TGCGCCAGCAGCCCCGGAGGGGGGGAGTCGGAAAAACTGTTTTTT. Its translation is CASSPGGGESEKLFF.

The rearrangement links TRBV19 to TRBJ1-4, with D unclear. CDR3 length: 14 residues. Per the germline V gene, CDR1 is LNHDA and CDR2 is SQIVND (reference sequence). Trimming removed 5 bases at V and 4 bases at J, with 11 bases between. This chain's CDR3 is CASSARDLNEKLFF. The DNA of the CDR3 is TGTGCCAGTAGTGCCCGGGATCTTAATGAAAAACTGTTTTTT.

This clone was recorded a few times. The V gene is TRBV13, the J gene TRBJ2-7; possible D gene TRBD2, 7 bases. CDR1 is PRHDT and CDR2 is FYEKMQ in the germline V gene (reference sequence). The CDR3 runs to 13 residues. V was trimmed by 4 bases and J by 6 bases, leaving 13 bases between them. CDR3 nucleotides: TGTGCCAGCAGCTATAAGAGGGGGGGCGAGCAGTACTTC. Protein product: CASSYKRGGEQYF. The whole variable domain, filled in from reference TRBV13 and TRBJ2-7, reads AAGVIQSPRHLIKEKRETATLKCYPIPRHDTVYWYQQGPGQDPQFLISFYEKMQSDKGSIPDRFSAQQFSDYHSELNMSSLELGDSALYFCASSYKRGGEQYFGPGTRLTVT.

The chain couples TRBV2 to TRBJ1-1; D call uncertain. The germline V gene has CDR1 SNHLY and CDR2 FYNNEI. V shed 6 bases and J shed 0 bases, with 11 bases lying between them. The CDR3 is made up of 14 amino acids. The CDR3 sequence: CASSPTLMNTEAFF. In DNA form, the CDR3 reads TGTGCCAGCAGCCCCACGCTAATGAACACTGAAGCTTTCTTT.

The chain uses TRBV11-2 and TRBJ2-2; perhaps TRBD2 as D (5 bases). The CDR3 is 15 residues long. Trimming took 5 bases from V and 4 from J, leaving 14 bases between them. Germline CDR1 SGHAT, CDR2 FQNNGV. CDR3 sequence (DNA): TGTGCCAGCAGCCTCAGACGCAGCGGCACCGGGGAGCTGTTTTTT. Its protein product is CASSLRRSGTGELFF.

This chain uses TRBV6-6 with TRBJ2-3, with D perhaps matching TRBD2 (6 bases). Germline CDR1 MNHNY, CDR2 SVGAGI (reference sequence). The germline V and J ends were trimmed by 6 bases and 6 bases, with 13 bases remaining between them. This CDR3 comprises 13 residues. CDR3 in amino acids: CASRAAGSDTQYF. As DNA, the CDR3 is TGTGCCAGCAGGGCTGCGGGGTCGGATACGCAGTATTTT.

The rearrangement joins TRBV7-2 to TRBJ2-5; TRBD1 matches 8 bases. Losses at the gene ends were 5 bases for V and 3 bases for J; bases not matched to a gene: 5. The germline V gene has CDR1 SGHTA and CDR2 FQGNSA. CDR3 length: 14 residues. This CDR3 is CASSPRGREETQYF. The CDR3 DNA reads TGTGCCAGCAGCCCCAGGGGGCGGGAAGAGACCCAGTACTTC.

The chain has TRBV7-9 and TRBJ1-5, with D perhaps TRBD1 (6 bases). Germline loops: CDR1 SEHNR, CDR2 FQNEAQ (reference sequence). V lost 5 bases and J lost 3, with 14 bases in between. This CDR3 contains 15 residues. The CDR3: CASSARGAANQPQHF. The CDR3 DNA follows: TGTGCCAGCAGCGCCCGGGGGGCGGCCAATCAGCCCCAGCATTTT.

DNA for the CDR3: TGTGCCAGCAGCTCGAGCAGGGGCACTGAAGCTTTCTTT. As protein: CASSSSRGTEAFF. The chain links TRBV7-6 to TRBJ1-1, with D possibly being TRBD1 (6 bases). Per the germline V gene, CDR1 is SGHVS and CDR2 is FNYEAQ. The length of the CDR3 is 13 residues. Between the trimmed V and J ends, which lost 4 bases and 4 bases, there was a span of 10 bases.

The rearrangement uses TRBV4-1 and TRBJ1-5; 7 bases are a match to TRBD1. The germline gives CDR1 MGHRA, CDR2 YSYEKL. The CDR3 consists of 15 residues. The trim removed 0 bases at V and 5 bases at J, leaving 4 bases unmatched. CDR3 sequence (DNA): TGCGCCAGCAGCCAAGATAGACAGGGCCATCAGCCCCAGCATTTT. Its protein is CASSQDRQGHQPQHF.

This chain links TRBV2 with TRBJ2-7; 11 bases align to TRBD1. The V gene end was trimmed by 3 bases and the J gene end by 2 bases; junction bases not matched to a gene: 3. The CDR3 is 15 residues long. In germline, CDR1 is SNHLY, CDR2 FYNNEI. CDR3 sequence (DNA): TGTGCCAGCAGTGATTGGGGACAGGGGGCCTACGAGCAGTACTTC. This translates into CASSDWGQGAYEQYF.

The CDR3 DNA sequence: TGTGCCTGGAGGACAGTTGCCCGTGTGGGCTACACCTTC. This translates into CAWRTVARVGYTF. This chain uses TRBV30 with TRBJ1-2; D might be TRBD1 (5 bases). The germline V gene has CDR1 GTSNPN and CDR2 SVGIG (reference sequence). CDR3 size: 13 residues. Between the trimmed V and J ends, which lost 3 bases and 8 bases, there was a span of 16 bases.